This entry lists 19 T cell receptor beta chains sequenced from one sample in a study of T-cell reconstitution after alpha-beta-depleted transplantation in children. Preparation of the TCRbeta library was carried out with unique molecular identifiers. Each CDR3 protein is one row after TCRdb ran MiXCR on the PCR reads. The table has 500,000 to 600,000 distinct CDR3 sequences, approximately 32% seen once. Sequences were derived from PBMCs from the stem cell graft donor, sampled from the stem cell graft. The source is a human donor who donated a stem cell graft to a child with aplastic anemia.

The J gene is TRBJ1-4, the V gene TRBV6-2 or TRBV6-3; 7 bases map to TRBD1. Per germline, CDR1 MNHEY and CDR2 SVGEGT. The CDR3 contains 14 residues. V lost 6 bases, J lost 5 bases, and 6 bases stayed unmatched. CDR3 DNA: TGTGCCAGCAGACGAGACAGGGTGAATGAAAAACTGTTTTTT. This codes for CASRRDRVNEKLFF.

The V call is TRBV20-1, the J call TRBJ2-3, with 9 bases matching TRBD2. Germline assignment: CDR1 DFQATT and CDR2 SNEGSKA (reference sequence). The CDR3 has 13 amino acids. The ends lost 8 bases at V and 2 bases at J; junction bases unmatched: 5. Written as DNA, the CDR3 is TGCAGTCCAGAGCGGGGGGCCACAGATACGCAGTATTTT. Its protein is CSPERGATDTQYF.

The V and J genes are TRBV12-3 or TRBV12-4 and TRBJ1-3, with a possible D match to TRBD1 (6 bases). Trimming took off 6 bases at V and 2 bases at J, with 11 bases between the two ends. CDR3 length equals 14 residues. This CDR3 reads CASRSQGAGNTIYF. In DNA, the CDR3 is TGTGCCAGCAGATCACAGGGAGCTGGAAACACCATATATTTT.

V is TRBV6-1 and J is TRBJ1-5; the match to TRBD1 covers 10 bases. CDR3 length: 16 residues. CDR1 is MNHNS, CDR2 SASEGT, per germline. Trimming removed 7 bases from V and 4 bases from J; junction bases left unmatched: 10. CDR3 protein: CASMSHGTGANQPQHF. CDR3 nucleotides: TGTGCCAGCATGAGTCACGGGACAGGGGCTAATCAGCCCCAGCATTTT.

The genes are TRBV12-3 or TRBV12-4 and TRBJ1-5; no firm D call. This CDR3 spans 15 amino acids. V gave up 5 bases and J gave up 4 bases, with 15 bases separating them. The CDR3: CASSPFGRGNQPQHF. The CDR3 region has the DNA TGTGCCAGCAGTCCCTTCGGACGGGGAAATCAGCCCCAGCATTTT.

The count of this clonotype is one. The CDR3 is CASSLTGSWNEQFF. The CDR3 DNA reads TGTGCCAGCAGTCTAACAGGGAGTTGGAATGAGCAGTTCTTC. V usage is TRBV27 and J usage is TRBJ2-1; maybe TRBD1 (6 bases). This CDR3 contains 14 residues. Between the trimmed V and J ends, which lost 5 bases and 7 bases, there was a span of 15 bases. Germline values: CDR1 MNHEY, CDR2 SMNVEV (reference sequence).

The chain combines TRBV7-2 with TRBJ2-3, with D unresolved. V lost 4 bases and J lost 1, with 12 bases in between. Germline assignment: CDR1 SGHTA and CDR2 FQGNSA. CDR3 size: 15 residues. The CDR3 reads CASSSQARGTDTQYF. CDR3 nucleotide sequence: TGTGCCAGCAGCTCGCAGGCACGGGGCACAGATACGCAGTATTTT.

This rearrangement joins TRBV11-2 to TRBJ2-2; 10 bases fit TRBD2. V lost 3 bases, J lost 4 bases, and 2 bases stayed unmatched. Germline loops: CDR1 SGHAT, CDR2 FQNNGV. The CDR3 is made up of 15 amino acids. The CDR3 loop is CASSFTSGVTGELFF. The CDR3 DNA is TGTGCCAGCAGCTTCACTAGCGGGGTCACCGGGGAGCTGTTTTTT.

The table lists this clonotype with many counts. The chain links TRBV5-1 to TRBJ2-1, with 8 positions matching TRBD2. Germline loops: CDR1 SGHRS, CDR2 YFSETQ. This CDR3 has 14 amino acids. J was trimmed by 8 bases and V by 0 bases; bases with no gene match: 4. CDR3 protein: CASSLALAGHEQFF. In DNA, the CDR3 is TGCGCCAGCAGCTTGGCGCTAGCGGGCCATGAGCAGTTCTTC.

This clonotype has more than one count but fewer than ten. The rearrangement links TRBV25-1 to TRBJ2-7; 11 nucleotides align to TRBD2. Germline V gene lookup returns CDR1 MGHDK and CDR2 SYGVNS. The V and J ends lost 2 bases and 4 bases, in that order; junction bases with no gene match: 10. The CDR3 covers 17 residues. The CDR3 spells CASSEKKRLAGMYEQYF. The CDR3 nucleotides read TGTGCCAGCAGTGAAAAAAAAAGACTAGCGGGGATGTACGAGCAGTACTTC.

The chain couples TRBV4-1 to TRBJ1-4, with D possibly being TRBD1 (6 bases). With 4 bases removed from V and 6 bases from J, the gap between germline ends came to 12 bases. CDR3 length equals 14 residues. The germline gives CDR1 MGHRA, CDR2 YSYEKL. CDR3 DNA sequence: TGCGCCAGCAGCCCTAAGAAGGGGGATGAAAAACTGTTTTTT. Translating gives CASSPKKGDEKLFF.

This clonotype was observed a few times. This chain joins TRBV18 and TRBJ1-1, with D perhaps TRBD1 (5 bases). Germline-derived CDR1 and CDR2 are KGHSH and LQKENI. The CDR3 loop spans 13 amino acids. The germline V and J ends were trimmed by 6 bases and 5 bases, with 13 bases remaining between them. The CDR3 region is CASSVRGGTEAFF. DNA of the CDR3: TGTGCCAGCTCTGTTCGGGGGGGAACTGAAGCTTTCTTT. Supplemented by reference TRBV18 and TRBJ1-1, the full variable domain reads NAGVMQNPRHLVRRRGQEARLRCSPMKGHSHVYWYRQLPEEGLKFMVYLQKENIIDESGMPKERFSAEFPKEGPSILRIQQVVRGDSAAYFCASSVRGGTEAFFGQGTRLTVV.

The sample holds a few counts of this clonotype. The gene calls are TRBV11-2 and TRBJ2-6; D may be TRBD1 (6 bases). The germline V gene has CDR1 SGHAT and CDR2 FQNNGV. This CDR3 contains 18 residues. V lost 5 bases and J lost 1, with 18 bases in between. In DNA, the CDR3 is TGTGCCAGCAGCCTCCACAGGGCTTTATTATCTGGGGCCAACGTCCTGACTTTC. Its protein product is CASSLHRALLSGANVLTF.

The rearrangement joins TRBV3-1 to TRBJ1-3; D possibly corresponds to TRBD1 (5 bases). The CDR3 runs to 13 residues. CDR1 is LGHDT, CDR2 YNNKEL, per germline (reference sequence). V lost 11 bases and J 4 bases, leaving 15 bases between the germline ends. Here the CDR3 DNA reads TGTGCCTCCTTTGCGGGACCGGGAAACACCATATATTTT. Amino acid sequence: CASFAGPGNTIYF. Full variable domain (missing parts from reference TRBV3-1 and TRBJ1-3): DTAVSQTPKYLVTQMGNDKSIKCEQNLGHDTMYWYKQDSKKFLKIMFSYNNKELIINETVPNRFSPKSPDKAHLNLHINSLELGDSAVYFCASFAGPGNTIYFGEGSWLTVV.

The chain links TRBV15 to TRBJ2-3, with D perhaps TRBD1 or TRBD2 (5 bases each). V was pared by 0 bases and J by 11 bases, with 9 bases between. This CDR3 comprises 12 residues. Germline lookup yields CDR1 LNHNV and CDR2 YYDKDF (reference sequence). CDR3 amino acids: CATSRDWGLQYF. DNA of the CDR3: TGTGCCACCAGCAGAGATTGGGGGTTGCAGTATTTT.

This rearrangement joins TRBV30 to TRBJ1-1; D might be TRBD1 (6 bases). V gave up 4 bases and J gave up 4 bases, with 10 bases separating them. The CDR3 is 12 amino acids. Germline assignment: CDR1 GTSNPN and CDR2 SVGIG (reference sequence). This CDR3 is CAWNFRGTEAFF. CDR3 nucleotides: TGTGCCTGGAACTTCAGGGGCACTGAAGCTTTCTTT. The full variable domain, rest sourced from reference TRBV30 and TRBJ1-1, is SQTIHQWPATLVQPVGSPLSLECTVEGTSNPNLYWYRQAAGRGLQLLFYSVGIGQISSEVPQNLSASRPQDRQFILSSKKLLLSDSGFYLCAWNFRGTEAFFGQGTRLTVV.

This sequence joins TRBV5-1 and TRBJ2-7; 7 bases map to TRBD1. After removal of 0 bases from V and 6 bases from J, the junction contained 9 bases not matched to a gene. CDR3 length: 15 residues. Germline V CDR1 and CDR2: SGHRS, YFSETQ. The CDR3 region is CASSLVQGDLLEQYF. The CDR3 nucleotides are TGCGCCAGCAGCTTGGTGCAGGGGGACCTACTCGAGCAGTACTTC.

The CDR3 bases are TGTGCCAGCAGCCGCGGGACAGGGATGTACAATGAGCAGTTCTTC. Translating gives CASSRGTGMYNEQFF. V and J are TRBV12-3 or TRBV12-4 and TRBJ2-1; 9 positions agree with TRBD1. The CDR3 length is 15 residues. Trimming took 6 bases from V and 4 from J; bases not matched to a gene: 7.

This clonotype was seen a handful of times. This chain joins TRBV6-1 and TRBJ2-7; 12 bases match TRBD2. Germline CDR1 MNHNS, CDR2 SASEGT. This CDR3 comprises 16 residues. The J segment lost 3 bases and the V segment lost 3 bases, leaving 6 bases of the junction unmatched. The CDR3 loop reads CASSDGTSGRIYEQYF. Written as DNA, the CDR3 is TGTGCCAGCAGTGACGGAACTAGCGGGAGGATCTACGAGCAGTACTTC.